The rows below give T cell receptor beta chains drawn from one sample of a study of beta chain features in type 1 diabetes. TCRdb's table, derived via immunoSEQ multiplex PCR, lists solely in-frame clones and lacks some. The table includes under 950,000 clones, 15% to 20% detected once. Sequencing was done on a sample of naive CD4+ T cells from blood. These receptors were collected from a young woman in good health. Both conserved end residues are part of each CDR3. The order of the fields is D gene, clone size, V gene, J gene, CDR3 DNA, CDR3 protein. D genes are given only for firm matches. The listing skips clone size in some rows; elsewhere it reads once, few, many or a size class.

>NA|NA|TRBV29-1|TRBJ1-1
TGCAGCGTGTCCCGGGACACACAAGAAGCTTTCTTT
CSVSRDTQEAFF
>NA|NA|TRBV28|TRBJ1-5
TGTGCCAGCAGTCGCCGGGCCCCACCGACGCCCCAGCATTTT
CASSRRAPPTPQHF
>NA|few|TRBV6-6|TRBJ2-1
TGTGCCAGCAGTTACCTCGACGCGGGGAAGAATGAGCAGTTCTTC
CASSYLDAGKNEQFF
>NA|NA|TRBV15|TRBJ2-1
TGTGCCACCAGCAGAGATAGTAGGACCTACAATGAGCAGTTCTTC
CATSRDSRTYNEQFF
>NA|NA|TRBV28|TRBJ1-3
TGTGCCAGCAAACTCGGGTCCTATGGAAACACCATATATTTT
CASKLGSYGNTIYF
>TRBD2|NA|TRBV5-4|TRBJ2-1
TGCGCCAGCAGTGGGCTAGCGGGATACAATGAGCAGTTCTTC
CASSGLAGYNEQFF
>NA|NA|TRBV7-9|TRBJ1-4
TGTGCCAGCAGCCTCCATGTGGGACTTAATGAAAAACTGTTTTTT
CASSLHVGLNEKLFF
>NA|few|TRBV25-1|TRBJ2-2
TGTGCCAGCAGTGACCCCCAAAGGAACACCGGGGAGCTGTTTTTT
CASSDPQRNTGELFF
>TRBD1|few|TRBV28|TRBJ1-5
TGTGCCAGCAGTTTTGTCGGACAGGGGAATCAGCCCCAGCATTTT
CASSFVGQGNQPQHF
>NA|few|TRBV7-9|TRBJ2-5
TGTGCCAGCAGCTTAGTCGCAAGGATGGGCTTGGAGACCCAGTACTTC
CASSLVARMGLETQYF
>NA|NA|TRBV14|TRBJ2-5
TGTGCCAGCAGCCATGACTTAGGGGAAGAGACCCAGTACTTC
CASSHDLGEETQYF
>NA|few|TRBV29-1|TRBJ1-1
TGCAGCGTTGAAGTGACTCGGAACACTGAAGCTTTCTTT
CSVEVTRNTEAFF
>NA|NA|TRBV7-3|TRBJ2-7
TGTGCCAGCAGCTTAGACCGCCAAAACGAGCAGTACTTC
CASSLDRQNEQYF
>NA|NA|TRBV5-1|TRBJ2-5
TGCGCCAGCAGCTTCAGGGAAATGGAGACCCAGTACTTC
CASSFREMETQYF
>NA|NA|TRBV29-1|TRBJ2-5
TGCAGCGTTCGAGCTCAACCCCAAGAGACCCAGTACTTC
CSVRAQPQETQYF
>NA|NA|TRBV6-5|TRBJ2-1
TGTGCCAGCAGTTACTCTTCACAGTATTACAATGAGCAGTTCTTC
CASSYSSQYYNEQFF
>TRBD2|once|TRBV7-8|TRBJ2-7
TGTGCCAGCAGCTTAAGGACTAGCGGGATGGGAGAGCAGTACTTC
CASSLRTSGMGEQYF
>TRBD1|few|TRBV6-5|TRBJ1-3
TGTGCCAGCAGTTACGGACCCACAGGGACAGACACCATATATTTT
CASSYGPTGTDTIYF
>NA|NA|TRBV7-3|TRBJ2-1
TGTGCCAGCAGCTATCAGGGAAATGAGCAGTTCTTC
CASSYQGNEQFF
>NA|NA|TRBV4-1|TRBJ1-5
TGCGCCAGCAGCCAAGCCGTGGTTCAGATCTATAGCAATCAGCCCCAGCATTTT
CASSQAVVQIYSNQPQHF
>TRBD1|NA|TRBV6-5|TRBJ1-2
TGTGCCAGCAGTAGGGGGCCCTATGGCTACACCTTC
CASSRGPYGYTF
>NA|few|TRBV4-3|TRBJ1-3
TGCGCCAGCAGCCAAGAACAGGTCTATGGAAACACCATATATTTT
CASSQEQVYGNTIYF